These 5 T cell receptor beta chains were sequenced from one sample in a study of T-cell memory formation after mild COVID-19. TCRdb reanalysed the 5' RACE reads using MiXCR and keeps one entry per CDR3 protein. Of approximately 390,000 distinct CDR3 sequences in the sample, 16% were seen once. The sample consisted of PBMCs or a T cell subset sorted from them (not recorded which). The receptors derive from a man aged 18 to 29 who had mild COVID-19 (a few samples of this study predate the infection). Cell type and time point are not known.

This clonotype showed up just a few times. The chain is built from TRBV7-2 and TRBJ1-1; TRBD1 is a possible D gene (6 bases). The CDR3 covers 14 residues. The V gene lost 5 bases and the J gene lost 0 bases, with 10 bases spanning the gap. The germline V gene encodes CDR1 SGHTA and CDR2 FQGNSA. CDR3 bases: TGTGCCAGCAGCGTAAACAGGGTGAACACTGAAGCTTTCTTT. Residues: CASSVNRVNTEAFF.

The table lists this clonotype with many counts. The genes are TRBV7-2 and TRBJ2-6; D uncertain. Germline loops: CDR1 SGHTA, CDR2 FQGNSA. Trimming took 4 bases from V and 4 from J, leaving 11 bases between them. This CDR3 spans 15 amino acids. CDR3 nucleotide sequence: TGTGCCAGCAGCTCCTATAGCCTCGGGGCCAACGTCCTGACTTTC. Its translation is CASSSYSLGANVLTF. The full variable domain, completed using reference TRBV7-2 and TRBJ2-6, is GAGVSQSPSNKVTEKGKDVELRCDPISGHTALYWYRQSLGQGLEFLIYFQGNSAPDKSGLPSDRFSAERTGGSVSTLTIQRTQQEDSAVYLCASSSYSLGANVLTFGAGSRLTVL.

The V and J genes are TRBV7-8 and TRBJ2-1; 8 bases line up with TRBD2. CDR3 length: 15 residues. The ends lost 4 bases at V and 2 bases at J; junction bases unmatched: 4. CDR1 is SGHVS, CDR2 FQNEAQ, per germline. The CDR3 loop reads CASSSKRGPYNEQFF. DNA of the CDR3: TGTGCCAGCAGCTCGAAGCGGGGGCCCTACAATGAGCAGTTCTTC.

The table lists this clonotype with a few counts. The rearrangement joins TRBV24-1 to TRBJ1-1; no firm D call. CDR1 is KGHDR and CDR2 is SFDVKD in the germline V gene. Trimming shortened V by 7 bases and J by 1 base, and 3 bases separated the two germline ends. This CDR3 is built from 11 residues. The CDR3 here is CATRQNTEAFF. In nucleotides, the CDR3 is TGTGCCACCAGACAGAACACTGAAGCTTTCTTT.

This chain joins TRBV29-1 and TRBJ2-7, with D possibly being TRBD1 (6 bases). V lost 6 bases, J lost 0 bases, and 12 bases lay in between. The CDR3 covers 13 residues. Germline V CDR1 and CDR2: SQVTM, ANQGSEA. Here the CDR3 reads CSVGTDSSYEQYF. The CDR3 DNA follows: TGCAGCGTGGGGACGGACAGCTCCTACGAGCAGTACTTC.